The 22 T cell receptor beta chains listed next were all sequenced from one sample in a study of blood T cell repertoires in COVID-19. The method was immunoSEQ multiplex PCR; TCRdb's version includes in-frame clones alone and lacks a portion of them. The sample lists roughly 90,000 clones, 65% to 90% seen once, with roughly 15% in the top ten. The sample consisted of peripheral blood. The origin of the receptors is a woman of 80 years or more with active or convalescent COVID-19.

The V and J genes are TRBV7-9 and TRBJ2-2; weak D call: TRBD2 (5 bases). Germline assignment: CDR1 SEHNR and CDR2 FQNEAQ (reference sequence). The CDR3 is 12 amino acids. Trimming removed 8 bases from V and 6 bases from J, with 10 bases in between. The DNA for the CDR3 is TGTGCCAGCGTGAGGGATGCCGGGGAGCTGTTTTTT. Amino acids: CASVRDAGELFF.

V is TRBV21-1 and J is TRBJ2-3; the table's D call of TRBD2 was not tested on the DNA. TRBV21-1 is deemed a pseudogene. The CDR3 spans 16 residues. The CDR3 DNA reads as TGTGCCAGCAGCCGACTAGCGGTTAAGGGCACAGATACGCAGTATTTT. Its translation is CASSRLAVKGTDTQYF.

J is TRBJ2-2 and V is TRBV12-5; 7 bases agree with TRBD1. There are 15 residues in the CDR3. Losses at the gene ends were 6 bases for V and 0 bases for J; bases not matched to a gene: 4. Germline CDR1 LGHNT, CDR2 FRNRAP. The CDR3 nucleotides are TGTGCTAGTGGCACCGGACAGGCGAACACCGGGGAGCTGTTTTTT. Translating gives CASGTGQANTGELFF.

The chain is built from TRBV28 and TRBJ1-1; no clear D. The length of the CDR3 is 12 residues. Trimming removed 2 bases at V and 3 bases at J, with 4 bases between. CDR1 and CDR2 from the germline V gene are MDHEN and SYDVKM. CDR3 nucleotide sequence: TGTGCCAGCAGTTTAATATACACTGAAGCTTTCTTT. Translated: CASSLIYTEAFF.

The chain employs TRBV10-3 and TRBJ1-2; 9 nucleotides line up with TRBD1. The CDR3 is 14 amino acids. V dropped 8 bases and J dropped 3; count of bases not matched to a gene: 7. CDR1 is ENHRY and CDR2 is SYGVKD in the germline V gene. The CDR3 DNA is TGTGCCATCGGTTCACAGGGGGCCGACTATGGCTACACCTTC. It codes for CAIGSQGADYGYTF.

The gene calls are TRBV6-2 or TRBV6-3 and TRBJ1-1; D perhaps matches TRBD1 (5 bases). V lost 4 bases to trimming and J lost 4 bases, with 19 bases between them. From germline, CDR1 is MNHEY and CDR2 SVGEGT. The CDR3 totals 16 residues. In DNA form, the CDR3 reads TGTGCCAGCAGTTCCGGCCTAAGGACGGGGGGCACTGAAGCTTTCTTT. This gives the protein CASSSGLRTGGTEAFF.

This chain links TRBV6-6 with TRBJ2-7, with D possibly matching TRBD1 (6 bases). The CDR3 consists of 15 residues. The germline V gene encodes CDR1 MNHNY and CDR2 SVGAGI (reference sequence). With 7 bases removed from V and 4 bases from J, the gap between germline ends came to 20 bases. The DNA of the CDR3 is TGTGCCAGCACTCGTGACTCAGGGGTGTCGTACGAGCAGTACTTC. It codes for CASTRDSGVSYEQYF.

This chain joins TRBV3-1 (or the pseudogene TRBV3-2) and TRBJ2-7; a weak D match, TRBD2 (6 bases). Germline V gives CDR1 LGHDT, CDR2 YNNKEL (reference sequence). This CDR3 spans 16 amino acids. Trimming took off 4 bases at V and 2 bases at J, with 18 bases between the two ends. The CDR3 is CASSRDREREAYEQYF. The CDR3 region has the DNA TGTGCCAGCAGCCGGGATAGGGAGAGGGAGGCCTACGAGCAGTACTTC.

The genes are TRBV9 and TRBJ1-1; TRBD1 is a possible D gene (5 bases). The CDR3 has 14 amino acids. V was shortened by 0 bases and J by 5 bases, with 11 bases between the two germline ends. Germline lookup yields CDR1 SGDLS and CDR2 YYNGEE. The CDR3 loop is CASSVVGGETEAFF. The CDR3 bases are TGTGCCAGCAGCGTAGTTGGAGGGGAAACTGAAGCTTTCTTT.

V is TRBV19 and J is TRBJ2-1; 7 nucleotides line up with TRBD2. Germline V gene data show CDR1 as LNHDA and CDR2 as SQIVND (reference sequence). After removal of 7 bases from V and 3 bases from J, the junction contained 3 bases not matched to a gene. The CDR3 is made up of 13 amino acids. In DNA, the CDR3 is TGTGCCAGTACAGCGGGAATCTACAATGAGCAGTTCTTC. It specifies CASTAGIYNEQFF.

The chain employs TRBV3-1 (or the pseudogene TRBV3-2) and TRBJ1-3; D is unclear. The CDR3 covers 13 residues. The germline V gene encodes CDR1 LGHDT and CDR2 YNNKEL (reference sequence). The V gene lost 0 bases and the J gene lost 11 bases, with 11 bases spanning the gap. The CDR3 nucleotides are TGTGCCAGCAGCCAAGATAGGCTCGGGGCCATATATTTT. It specifies CASSQDRLGAIYF.

The chain links TRBV30 to TRBJ2-2, with TRBD1 matching over 8 bases. CDR3 length: 15 amino acids. Losses at the gene ends were 4 bases for V and 4 bases for J; bases not matched to a gene: 8. Germline V lookup: CDR1 GTSNPN, CDR2 SVGIG (reference sequence). CDR3 nucleotide sequence: TGTGCCTGGACGAAGACAGGGGAATTCACCGGGGAGCTGTTTTTT. It translates to CAWTKTGEFTGELFF.

The gene calls are TRBV18 and TRBJ1-5, with TRBD1 matching 8 bases. From germline, CDR1 is KGHSH and CDR2 LQKENI. CDR3 size: 13 residues. V dropped 3 bases and J dropped 5; count of bases not matched to a gene: 0. Here the CDR3 DNA reads TGTGCCAGCTCACCGACAGGGGATCAGCCCCAGCATTTT. Translated, it gives CASSPTGDQPQHF.

V gene TRBV19 combines with J gene TRBJ1-5, with TRBD1 matching 9 bases. The CDR3 totals 15 residues. V was clipped by 7 bases and J by 2 bases; unmatched bases: 6. CDR1 LNHDA and CDR2 SQIVND come from the germline V gene (reference sequence). The CDR3 DNA is TGTGCCAGTACCCCACAGGGGGCTGGCAATCAGCCCCAGCATTTT. It yields the protein CASTPQGAGNQPQHF. The full variable domain, its missing parts supplied by reference TRBV19 and TRBJ1-5, is DGGITQSPKYLFRKEGQNVTLSCEQNLNHDAMYWYRQDPGQGLRLIYYSQIVNDFQKGDIAEGYSVSREKKESFPLTVTSAQKNPTAFYLCASTPQGAGNQPQHFGDGTRLSIL.

Comment on this clone: At one end the junction does not follow the germline gene, possibly because of a read error. The chain couples TRBV7-7 to TRBJ2-1; a weak D match, TRBD1 (6 bases). Per germline, CDR1 SSHAT and CDR2 FNYEAQ (reference sequence). This CDR3 spans 13 amino acids. In nucleotides, the CDR3 is TGTGCTAGCAGTTCCGGGACAAACAATGAGCAGTTCTTC. Residues: CASSSGTNNEQFF.

V usage is TRBV7-2 and J usage is TRBJ2-5; D not resolved. The CDR3 totals 13 residues. V shed 1 base and J shed 3 bases, with 6 bases lying between them. Germline CDR1 is SGHTA and CDR2 is FQGNSA. In DNA form, the CDR3 reads TGTGCCAGCAGCTTAGGTCCGGAAGAGACCCAGTACTTC. This encodes CASSLGPEETQYF.

This clone showed up just once. V is TRBV7-9 and J is TRBJ1-4; D not certain. Trimming cost V 0 bases and J 0 bases, with 8 bases left between them. This CDR3 contains 16 residues. Germline CDR1 reads SEHNR; CDR2 reads FQNEAQ (reference sequence). The CDR3 region is CASSLANRATNEKLFF. CDR3 coding DNA: TGTGCCAGCAGCTTAGCCAACAGAGCAACTAATGAAAAACTGTTTTTT.

The V gene is TRBV5-1, the J gene TRBJ2-1, with a possible D match to TRBD1 (6 bases). V lost 7 bases, J lost 7 bases, and 21 bases lay in between. The CDR3 is made up of 15 amino acids. Per the germline V gene, CDR1 is SGHRS and CDR2 is YFSETQ. The CDR3 reads CASSAGRGRGNEQFF. CDR3 nucleotides: TGCGCCAGCTCAGCCGGCAGGGGAAGAGGGAATGAGCAGTTCTTC.

This clone was picked up many times. This sequence joins TRBV12-3 or TRBV12-4 and TRBJ2-5, with 8 nucleotides matching TRBD1. The junction had 5 bases not matched to a gene; V was cut back by 6 bases and J by 5 bases. The CDR3 extends over 13 amino acids. In DNA form, the CDR3 reads TGTGCCAGCAGGGACAGGGAGGTGGAGACCCAGTACTTC. It translates to CASRDREVETQYF.

This clone was seen only a few times. This chain uses TRBV30 with TRBJ1-6; D is possibly TRBD1 (6 bases). CDR3 length: 14 residues. Deletions cut 1 base from V and 7 bases from J, with 11 bases between. The germline gives CDR1 GTSNPN, CDR2 SVGIG (reference sequence). In DNA, the CDR3 is TGTGCCTGGAGTGGGGGGCTAGGGAATTCACCCCTCCACTTT. Its translation is CAWSGGLGNSPLHF. Filled out from reference TRBV30 and TRBJ1-6, the complete variable domain reads SQTIHQWPATLVQPVGSPLSLECTVEGTSNPNLYWYRQAAGRGLQLLFYSVGIGQISSEVPQNLSASRPQDRQFILSSKKLLLSDSGFYLCAWSGGLGNSPLHFGNGTRLTVT.

The chain combines TRBV11-3 with TRBJ1-1, with 8 positions matching TRBD1. V was pared by 3 bases and J by 6 bases, with 3 bases of the junction left unmatched. The CDR3 runs to 13 residues. Germline values: CDR1 SGHNT, CDR2 YENEEA. CDR3 bases: TGTGCCAGCAGCTTTACAGGGGGTCCTGAAGCTTTCTTT. This encodes CASSFTGGPEAFF.

V is TRBV19 and J is TRBJ1-2; the match to TRBD1 covers 8 bases. With V trimmed by 5 bases and J by 0 bases, 5 bases remained unmatched. This CDR3 is built from 15 residues. CDR1 LNHDA and CDR2 SQIVND come from the germline V gene (reference sequence). CDR3 amino acids: CASSFPGQANYGYTF. Written as DNA, the CDR3 is TGTGCCAGTAGTTTTCCGGGACAGGCTAACTATGGCTACACCTTC.